The present TCR beta chain was sequenced within a study of glioma-infiltrating T cells. Study-wide results and limits: Tissue-blood divergence was below expectation in non-neoplastic patients, above in gliomas.

CDR3 length equals 14 residues. Looked up from germline, CDR1 is SGHRS and CDR2 is YFSETQ. The V end was cut by 7 bases, the J end by 1 base, with 14 bases between. On this clonotype: Its cognate antigen is unknown. A much larger clone differs by one base, so this may be a read error.

Using RNA template, CDR3s of TCR alpha and beta were amplified with iRepertoire arm-PCR. In TCRdb, the multiplex PCR reads were re-called with MiXCR into one record per CDR3 protein. The repertoire holds 150,000 to 200,000 distinct CDR3 sequences, 30% to 40% seen once, with over 20% in the top ten. The TCR comes from a human donor with low-grade glioma or glioblastoma, undergoing nonglioma brain surgery, or in good health (not recorded which). The sample comprised glioma tissue, nonneoplastic brain tissue, or PBMCs (not recorded which). The gene calls are TRBV5-1 and TRBJ1-1, with D unresolved. The CDR3: CASSILKENTEAFF. The CDR3 nucleotides read TGCGCCAGCTCGATCCTAAAAGAGAACACTGAAGCTTTCTTT.